Below are 26 T cell receptor beta chains sequenced from a single sample in a study of T cell clonality in common variable immunodeficiency. No antigen is known for these receptors. Sequencing was performed with immunoSEQ multiplex PCR; in TCRdb, only in-frame clones are kept and a portion is missing. The sample was found to contain approximately 20,000 clones, and every one recurs. Regarding the study as a whole: Reportedly, TCR beta sequences from common variable immunodeficiency showed fewer deletions and N-nucleotide insertions.

Sequenced input: peripheral blood mononuclear cells. The source is a human donor with common variable immunodeficiency.

This clone was seen at least ten times. The missing CDR3 end, 3 residues past where the read stops, is filled in from the germline J gene. V gene TRBV7-3 combines with J gene TRBJ2-1, with TRBD2 matching over 7 bases. Germline V gives CDR1 SGHTA, CDR2 FQGTGA. The CDR3 loop spans 13 amino acids. The J segment lost 5 bases and the V segment lost 2 bases, leaving 0 bases of the junction unmatched. CDR3 DNA, as far as it was read: TGTGCCAGCAGCTTAGGGACTAACAATGAG. Its translation: CASSLGTNNE. The entire CDR3 is CASSLGTNNEQFF.

This clone was detected many times. From the germline J gene comes the end of the CDR3, since the read stops 3 residues before it. The chain has TRBV20-1 and TRBJ1-5; 10 positions agree with TRBD1. J lost 7 bases, V lost 5 bases, and 11 bases had no gene match. This CDR3 has 15 residues. Germline CDR1 reads DFQATT; CDR2 reads SNEGSKA (reference sequence). The part of the CDR3 DNA that was read is TGCAGTGCTGGAGGCCGGGACAGGGGTAACCAGCCC. Its translation is CSAGGRDRGNQP. The full CDR3 protein is CSAGGRDRGNQPQHF.

Many counts were recorded for this clone. Read coverage stops 3 residues before the CDR3 terminus; the germline J gene supplies the remainder. The chain carries TRBV28 and TRBJ2-5, with 7 bases fitting TRBD2. The germline V gene encodes CDR1 MDHEN and CDR2 SYDVKM. V dropped 7 bases and J dropped 5; count of bases not matched to a gene: 16. The CDR3 is made up of 16 amino acids. The part of the CDR3 DNA that was read is TGTGCCAGCACGCACCCGAGCGGGAATCTCCTCGAGACC. The encoded protein is CASTHPSGNLLET. The whole CDR3 region reads CASTHPSGNLLETQYF. The variable domain in full, completed from reference TRBV28 and TRBJ2-5, reads DVKVTQSSRYLVKRTGEKVFLECVQDMDHENMFWYRQDPGLGLRLIYFSYDVKMKEKGDIPEGYSVSREKKERFSLILESASTNQTSMYLCASTHPSGNLLETQYFGPGTRLLVL.

The table lists this clone with many counts. From the germline J gene comes the end of the CDR3, since the read stops 3 residues before it. The chain employs TRBV20-1 and TRBJ2-1; 8 bases line up with TRBD2. Germline CDR1 DFQATT, CDR2 SNEGSKA (reference sequence). Losses at the gene ends were 6 bases for V and 2 bases for J; bases not matched to a gene: 12. The CDR3 is 16 amino acids. The CDR3 loop reads CSAMTVGGVAYNEQFF. The sequenced part of the CDR3 DNA is TGCAGTGCGATGACTGTCGGGGGGGTTGCCTACAATGAG.

This clone was observed many times. The read ends 3 residues early relative to the CDR3; the germline J gene fills the gap. The chain uses TRBV30 and TRBJ1-1, with 11 bases identical to TRBD1. V was clipped by 8 bases and J by 5 bases; unmatched bases: 7. The germline gives CDR1 GTSNPN, CDR2 SVGIG (reference sequence). This CDR3 comprises 13 residues. CDR3: CATKDRGLTEAFF. The DNA read from the CDR3 is TGTGCCACCAAGGACAGGGGGCTTACTGAA.

This clone was detected ten times or more. The read falls 3 residues short of the CDR3 end, and the missing part is taken from the germline J gene. The V gene is TRBV5-1, the J gene TRBJ2-2; D perhaps matches TRBD1 (6 bases). The CDR3 is 16 amino acids. Germline V gives CDR1 SGHRS, CDR2 YFSETQ. V dropped 0 bases and J dropped 4 bases, with 13 bases sitting between them. CDR3 region: CASSLGHRVITGELFF. The covered CDR3 bases are TGCGCCAGCAGCTTGGGCCACAGGGTAATCACCGGGGAG.

This clone appeared many times. The junction does not match germline at one end; this may be a read error. The CDR3 end falls 3 residues outside the read, so it is completed with the germline J gene. The chain uses TRBV7-8 and TRBJ2-3; TRBD2 agrees at 8 bases. The CDR3 length is 15 residues. Germline V lookup: CDR1 SGHVS, CDR2 FQNEAQ. Partial CDR3 DNA: TGTGCCAGCAGCCTAGCCCCGGGACTAGAAGATACG. As protein: CASSLAPGLEDT. The CDR3, in full, reads CASSLAPGLEDTQYF.

The table lists this clone with many counts. Sequencing ends 3 residues short of the CDR3 end; the germline J gene provides the rest. The chain links TRBV5-1 to TRBJ2-5; 13 nucleotides align to TRBD2. The germline CDR1 and CDR2 sequences are SGHRS and YFSETQ. Unmatched junction bases numbered 8, after V lost 4 bases and J lost 5 bases. The CDR3 is made up of 16 amino acids. The part of the CDR3 DNA that was read is TGCGCCAGCAGCACAGGGACTAGCGGGGACCGGGAGACC. Its translation: CASSTGTSGDRET. The entire CDR3 protein is CASSTGTSGDRETQYF.

This clone was counted only a few times. This may come from a read error, since a much larger clone is one base off. The covered CDR3 bases are TGTGCCAGCAGCCCTAAACGGTCAACTAAGGAAAAA. This codes for CASSPKRSTKEK. The whole CDR3 sequence is CASSPKRSTKEKLFF. The V gene is TRBV2, the J gene TRBJ1-4; D uncertain. From the germline J gene comes the end of the CDR3, since the read stops 3 residues before it. CDR3 size: 15 residues. Germline V gene data show CDR1 as SNHLY and CDR2 as FYNNEI.

This clone came up many times. The sequenced fragment ends 3 residues before the CDR3 boundary, so the rest is inferred from the germline J gene. V and J are TRBV6-2 or TRBV6-3 and TRBJ1-1, with TRBD1 matching 9 bases. Germline V gene data show CDR1 as MNHEY and CDR2 as SVGEGT. This CDR3 is built from 16 residues. The V and J ends lost 6 bases and 7 bases, in that order; junction bases with no gene match: 15. CDR3: CASRYQIPGQGYEAFF. The sequenced part of the CDR3 DNA is TGTGCCAGCAGATACCAAATCCCGGGACAGGGATATGAA.

This clone was counted many times. The read ends 3 residues before the CDR3 terminus; that terminus is restored from the germline J gene. V usage is TRBV7-2 and J usage is TRBJ2-5, with 10 bases aligning to TRBD2. This CDR3 spans 15 amino acids. The V gene's germline CDR1 is SGHTA and CDR2 FQGNSA. The junction had 8 bases not matched to a gene; V was cut back by 5 bases and J by 5 bases. The CDR3 here is CASSLQRGGGETQYF. Partial CDR3 DNA: TGTGCCAGCAGCCTCCAGCGGGGGGGCGGGGAGACC.

This clone appeared many times. The CDR3 DNA, read in part, is TGCAGTGCCAAACTAGCGGGGGGGGATACG. It translates to CSAKLAGGDT. The entire CDR3 sequence reads CSAKLAGGDTQYF. The genes are TRBV20-1 and TRBJ2-3, with 13 bases lining up with TRBD2. The read ends 3 residues shy of where the CDR3 ends; the end is completed using the germline J gene. The CDR3 is 13 amino acids. Germline V gene sequence: CDR1 DFQATT, CDR2 SNEGSKA (reference sequence). V lost 6 bases and J lost 6; bases outside the gene matches: 3.

This clone has a count of ten or more. An end of the junction differs from the germline gene, which may be a read error. The read gets to within 3 residues of the CDR3 end, and the germline J gene fills in the rest. The V and J genes are TRBV7-6 and TRBJ2-7, with a possible D match to TRBD2 (6 bases). This CDR3 region has 14 residues. Germline V gene sequence: CDR1 SGHVS, CDR2 FNYEAQ. CDR3 DNA (partial): TGTGCCGGCAGCTTAGCCGGGGGAACCTACGAG. It is translated as CAGSLAGGTYE. The complete CDR3 sequence is CAGSLAGGTYEQYF.

Many counts were recorded for this clone. The read ends 3 residues before the CDR3 terminus; that terminus is restored from the germline J gene. The chain couples TRBV7-2 to TRBJ2-7; 9 bases align to TRBD2. The germline gives CDR1 SGHTA, CDR2 FQGNSA. This CDR3 region has 14 residues. V shed 4 bases, J shed 3 bases, and the junction held 4 bases outside the gene matches. The covered CDR3 bases are TGTGCCAGCAGCTCCTCTAGCGGGGACTACGAG. This encodes CASSSSSGDYE. The entire CDR3 sequence reads CASSSSSGDYEQYF. The complete variable domain, with remaining parts taken from reference TRBV7-2 and TRBJ2-7, reads GAGVSQSPSNKVTEKGKDVELRCDPISGHTALYWYRQSLGQGLEFLIYFQGNSAPDKSGLPSDRFSAERTGGSVSTLTIQRTQQEDSAVYLCASSSSSGDYEQYFGPGTRLTVT.

In this sample, this clone turned up many times. The read halts 3 residues ahead of the CDR3 end, with the missing end drawn from the germline J gene. The chain recombines TRBV18 with TRBJ2-7; TRBD1 matches 10 bases. CDR1 and CDR2 from the germline V gene are KGHSH and LQKENI. After removal of 3 bases from V and 4 bases from J, the junction contained 3 bases not matched to a gene. The CDR3 contains 14 residues. The CDR3 region is CASSPRDRGYEQYF. The sequenced part of the CDR3 DNA is TGTGCCAGCTCACCCCGGGACAGGGGTTACGAG.

There are many counts of this clone. CDR3 protein: CASSLDGDTQYF. The sequenced CDR3 bases are TGCGCCAGCAGCTTGGACGGGGATACG. This chain connects TRBV5-1 to TRBJ2-3, with D unresolved. The read falls 3 residues short of the CDR3 end, and the missing part is taken from the germline J gene. The CDR3 length is 12 residues. V was shortened by 0 bases and J by 6 bases, with 5 bases between the two germline ends. Germline values: CDR1 SGHRS, CDR2 YFSETQ.

This clone was seen repeatedly, ten times or more. The read is 3 residues too short to cover the CDR3 end, so that end is filled in from the germline J gene. The genes are TRBV11-2 and TRBJ2-3; weak D call: TRBD1 (6 bases). V was trimmed by 1 base and J by 2 bases, leaving 10 bases between them. Germline assignment: CDR1 SGHAT and CDR2 FQNNGV. This CDR3 contains 15 residues. The CDR3 bases that were read are TGTGCCAGCAGCTTAGGGCACAGGGCCACAGATACG. Amino acids: CASSLGHRATDT. The whole CDR3 protein reads CASSLGHRATDTQYF. The variable domain in full, completed from reference TRBV11-2 and TRBJ2-3, reads EAGVAQSPRYKIIEKRQSVAFWCNPISGHATLYWYQQILGQGPKLLIQFQNNGVVDDSQLPKDRFSAERLKGVDSTLKIQPAKLEDSAVYLCASSLGHRATDTQYFGPGTRLTVL.

This clone was seen many times. The read gets to within 3 residues of the CDR3 end, and the germline J gene fills in the rest. This chain links TRBV5-1 with TRBJ2-7, with D possibly matching TRBD1 (5 bases). In germline, CDR1 is SGHRS, CDR2 YFSETQ. The CDR3 spans 14 residues. V lost 0 bases to trimming and J lost 0 bases, with 7 bases between them. The CDR3 loop reads CASSLDRSSYEQYF. The CDR3 bases that were read are TGCGCCAGCAGCTTGGACAGGAGCTCCTACGAG.

This clone was picked up many times. The CDR3 end falls 3 residues outside the read, so it is completed with the germline J gene. The chain uses TRBV7-9 and TRBJ1-2; 7 bases agree with TRBD1. Germline CDR1 SEHNR, CDR2 FQNEAQ (reference sequence). V shed 0 bases, J shed 7 bases, and the junction held 8 bases outside the gene matches. The CDR3 contains 15 residues. The CDR3 reads CASSLADRAGSGYTF. The CDR3 DNA, read in part, is TGTGCCAGCAGCTTAGCCGACAGGGCGGGGAGTGGC.

Worth noting for this clone: The read stops 3 residues short of the end of the CDR3; the missing end is completed from the germline J gene. This rearrangement joins TRBV2 to TRBJ1-5; tentative D call: TRBD1 (5 bases). Trimming cost V 2 bases and J 8 bases, with 16 bases left between them. This CDR3 is built from 15 residues. The germline CDR1 and CDR2 sequences are SNHLY and FYNNEI. The DNA read from the CDR3 is TGTGCCAGCAGTGAAACAGGAGGGGTGTGGGAGCCC. Encoded protein: CASSETGGVWEP. The full CDR3 protein reads CASSETGGVWEPQHF.

In its sample, this clone was seen many times. The read terminates 3 residues before the CDR3 end, so the remaining end is supplied by the germline J gene. V gene TRBV6-2 or TRBV6-3 combines with J gene TRBJ2-1; 7 bases fit TRBD2. Germline V lookup: CDR1 MNHEY, CDR2 SVGEGT. The trim removed 10 bases at V and 2 bases at J, leaving 8 bases unmatched. CDR3 length equals 14 residues. CDR3 in amino acids: CATKSRGAYNEQFF. The part of the CDR3 DNA that was read is TGTGCCACCAAGAGTCGGGGGGCCTACAATGAG.

This clone has at least ten counts. The observed sequence ends 3 residues before the CDR3 terminus, with the missing tail filled in from the germline J gene. The chain has TRBV18 and TRBJ2-7, with 7 bases fitting TRBD1. V was pared by 4 bases and J by 1 base, with 7 bases of the junction left unmatched. Germline assignment: CDR1 KGHSH and CDR2 LQKENI. The CDR3 loop spans 15 amino acids. The CDR3 DNA, read in part, is TGTGCCAGCTCACGGACAGGAAGTAGTTCCTACGAG. It yields the protein CASSRTGSSSYE. The full CDR3 protein is CASSRTGSSSYEQYF.

Regarding this clone: From the germline J gene comes the end of the CDR3, since the read stops 3 residues before it. The chain links TRBV5-6 to TRBJ1-5, with 7 positions matching TRBD1. Trimming cost V 3 bases and J 7 bases; bases outside gene matches: 10. Germline values: CDR1 SGHDT, CDR2 YYEEEE. This CDR3 comprises 15 residues. CDR3 bases read: TGTGCCAGCAGCTATCTAGGGGGCGCGGAGCAGCCC. This codes for CASSYLGGAEQP. The whole CDR3 protein reads CASSYLGGAEQPQHF.

The sample holds many counts of this clone. The sequence runs out 3 residues before the end of the CDR3; the remainder is reconstructed from the germline J gene. The V gene is TRBV5-5, the J gene TRBJ1-5; no clear D. The CDR3 has 14 residues. Germline lookup yields CDR1 SGHKS and CDR2 YYEKEE (reference sequence). Trimming took off 2 bases at V and 6 bases at J, with 12 bases between the two ends. CDR3 DNA (partial): TGTGCCAGCAGCTTCGGTGTCTATTCTCAGCCC. Translating it yields CASSFGVYSQP. The complete CDR3 protein is CASSFGVYSQPQHF.

There are many counts of this clone. The CDR3 bases that were read are TGTGCCAGTAGTATAGACCTGGGCATGAACACTGAA. Residues: CASSIDLGMNTE. The whole CDR3 reads CASSIDLGMNTEAFF. The V gene is TRBV19, the J gene TRBJ1-1; D is unresolved. The CDR3 goes on 3 residues after the read ends, and that part is filled in from the germline J gene. This CDR3 is built from 15 residues. Per germline, CDR1 LNHDA and CDR2 SQIVND (reference sequence). Deletions cut 0 bases from V and 0 bases from J, with 8 bases between.

This clone was detected many times. The CDR3 end lies 3 residues beyond the end of the read and is filled in from the germline J gene. The V gene is TRBV20-1, the J gene TRBJ2-5, with 9 bases lining up with TRBD2. This CDR3 is 13 amino acids long. V dropped 2 bases and J dropped 2; count of bases not matched to a gene: 0. Germline V gene lookup returns CDR1 DFQATT and CDR2 SNEGSKA (reference sequence). CDR3 DNA, as far as it was read: TGCAGTGCTAGACTAGCGGGGCAAGAGACC. Amino acid sequence: CSARLAGQET. The entire CDR3 protein is CSARLAGQETQYF.